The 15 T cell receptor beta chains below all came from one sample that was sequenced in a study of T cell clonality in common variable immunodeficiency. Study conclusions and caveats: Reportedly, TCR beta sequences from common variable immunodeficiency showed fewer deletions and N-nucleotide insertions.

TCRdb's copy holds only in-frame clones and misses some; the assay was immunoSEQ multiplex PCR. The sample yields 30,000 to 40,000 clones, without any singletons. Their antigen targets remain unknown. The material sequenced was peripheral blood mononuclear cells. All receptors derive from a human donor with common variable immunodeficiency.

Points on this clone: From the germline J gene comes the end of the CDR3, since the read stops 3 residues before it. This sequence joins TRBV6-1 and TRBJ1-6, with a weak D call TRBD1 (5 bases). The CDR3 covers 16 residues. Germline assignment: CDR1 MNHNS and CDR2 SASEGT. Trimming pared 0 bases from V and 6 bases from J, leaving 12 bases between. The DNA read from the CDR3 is TGTGCCAGCAGTGAAGCGCCGGGACTGATTAATTCACCC. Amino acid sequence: CASSEAPGLINSP. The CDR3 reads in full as CASSEAPGLINSPLHF.

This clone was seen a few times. The CDR3 here is CASSPSQREALNEQFF. The covered CDR3 bases are TGTGCCAGCTCACCAAGCCAGCGGGAGGCTCTCAATGAG. The chain carries TRBV18 and TRBJ2-1; 9 positions agree with TRBD2. The read is 3 residues too short to cover the CDR3 end, so that end is filled in from the germline J gene. Germline CDR1 and CDR2: KGHSH and LQKENI. V lost 2 bases, J lost 6 bases, and 8 bases stayed unmatched. The CDR3 loop spans 16 amino acids.

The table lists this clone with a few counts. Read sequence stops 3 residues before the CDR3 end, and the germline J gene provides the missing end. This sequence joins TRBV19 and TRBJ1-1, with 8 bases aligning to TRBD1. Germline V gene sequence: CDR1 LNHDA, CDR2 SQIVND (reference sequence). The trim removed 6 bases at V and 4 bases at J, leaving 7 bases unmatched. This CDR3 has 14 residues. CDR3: CASSRYRGTTEAFF. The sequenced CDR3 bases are TGTGCCAGTAGCCGATACAGGGGGACCACTGAA.

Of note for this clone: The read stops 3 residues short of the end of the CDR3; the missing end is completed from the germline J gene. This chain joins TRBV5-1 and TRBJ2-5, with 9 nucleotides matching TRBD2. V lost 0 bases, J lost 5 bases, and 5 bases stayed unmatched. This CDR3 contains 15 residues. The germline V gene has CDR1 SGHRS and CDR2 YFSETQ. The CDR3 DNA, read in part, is TGCGCCAGCAGCTTGGATGCGGGGGGGCTGGAGACC. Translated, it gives CASSLDAGGLET. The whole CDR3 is CASSLDAGGLETQYF.

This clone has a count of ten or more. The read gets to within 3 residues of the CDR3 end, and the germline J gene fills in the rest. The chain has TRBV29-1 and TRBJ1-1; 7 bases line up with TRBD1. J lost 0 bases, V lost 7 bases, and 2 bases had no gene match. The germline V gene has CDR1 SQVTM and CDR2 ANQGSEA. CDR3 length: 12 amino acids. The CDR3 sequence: CSAQGLNTEAFF. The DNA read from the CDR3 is TGCAGCGCACAGGGGCTGAACACTGAA.

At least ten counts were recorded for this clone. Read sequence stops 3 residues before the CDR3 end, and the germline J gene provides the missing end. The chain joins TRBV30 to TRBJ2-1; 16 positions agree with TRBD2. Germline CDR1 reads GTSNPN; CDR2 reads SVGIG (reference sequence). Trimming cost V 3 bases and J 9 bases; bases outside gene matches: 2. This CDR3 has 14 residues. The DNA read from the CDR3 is TGTGCCTGGAGGGGACTAGCGGGGGGGGGTGAG. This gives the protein CAWRGLAGGGE. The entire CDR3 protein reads CAWRGLAGGGEQFF.

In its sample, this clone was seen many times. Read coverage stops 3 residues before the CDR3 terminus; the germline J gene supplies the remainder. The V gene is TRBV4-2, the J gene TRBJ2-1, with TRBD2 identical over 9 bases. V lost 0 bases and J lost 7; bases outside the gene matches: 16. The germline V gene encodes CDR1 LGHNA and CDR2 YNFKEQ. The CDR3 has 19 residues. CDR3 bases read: TGTGCCAGCAGCCAAGATCTCCGCGGGGGGGCCAGTGGATTTAATGAG. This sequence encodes CASSQDLRGGASGFNE. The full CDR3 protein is CASSQDLRGGASGFNEQFF.

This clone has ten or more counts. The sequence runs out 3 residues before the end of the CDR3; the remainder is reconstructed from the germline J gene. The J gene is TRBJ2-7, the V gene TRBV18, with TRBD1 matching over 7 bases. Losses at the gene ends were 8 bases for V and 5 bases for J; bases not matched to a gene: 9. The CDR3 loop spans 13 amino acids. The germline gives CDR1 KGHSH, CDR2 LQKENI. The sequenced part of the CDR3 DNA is TGTGCCAGCACCACCGACAGGGACCACGAG. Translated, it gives CASTTDRDHE. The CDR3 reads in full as CASTTDRDHEQYF.

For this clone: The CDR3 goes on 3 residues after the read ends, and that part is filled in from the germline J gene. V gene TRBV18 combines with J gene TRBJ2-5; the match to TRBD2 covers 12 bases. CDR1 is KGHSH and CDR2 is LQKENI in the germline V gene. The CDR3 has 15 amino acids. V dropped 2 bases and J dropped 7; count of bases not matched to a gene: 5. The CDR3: CASSPGLAGIGTQYF. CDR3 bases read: TGTGCCAGCTCACCAGGACTAGCGGGGATTGGGACC.

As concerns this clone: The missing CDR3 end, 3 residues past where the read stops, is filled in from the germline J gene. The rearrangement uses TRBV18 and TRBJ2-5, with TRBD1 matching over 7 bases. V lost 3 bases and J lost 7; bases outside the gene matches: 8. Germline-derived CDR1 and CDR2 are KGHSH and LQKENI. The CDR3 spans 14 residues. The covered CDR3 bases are TGTGCCAGCTCACCTGGGTCTTCAGGGGGGACC. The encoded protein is CASSPGSSGGT. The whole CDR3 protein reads CASSPGSSGGTQYF.

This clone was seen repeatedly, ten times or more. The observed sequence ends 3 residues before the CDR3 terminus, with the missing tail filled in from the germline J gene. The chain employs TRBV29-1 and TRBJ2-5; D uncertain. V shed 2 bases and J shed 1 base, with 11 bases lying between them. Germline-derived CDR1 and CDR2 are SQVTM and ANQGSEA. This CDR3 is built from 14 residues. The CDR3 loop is CSVEIPVTQETQYF. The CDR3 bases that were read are TGCAGCGTTGAAATACCAGTAACCCAAGAGACC.

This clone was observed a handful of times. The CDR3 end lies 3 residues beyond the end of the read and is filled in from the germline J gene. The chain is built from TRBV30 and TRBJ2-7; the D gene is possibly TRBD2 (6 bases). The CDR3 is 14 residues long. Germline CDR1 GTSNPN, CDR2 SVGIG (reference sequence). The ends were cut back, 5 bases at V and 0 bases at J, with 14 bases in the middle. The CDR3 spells CAWSTSPSSYEQYF. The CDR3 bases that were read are TGTGCCTGGTCAACTAGCCCCAGCTCCTACGAG.

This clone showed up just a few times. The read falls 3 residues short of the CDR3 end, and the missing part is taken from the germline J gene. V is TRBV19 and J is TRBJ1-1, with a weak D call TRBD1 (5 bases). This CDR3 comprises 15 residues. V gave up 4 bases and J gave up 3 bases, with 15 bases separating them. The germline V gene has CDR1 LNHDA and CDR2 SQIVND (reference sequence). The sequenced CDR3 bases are TGTGCCAGTAGTACAAACTCGGGGGGTTACACTGAA. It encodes CASSTNSGGYTE. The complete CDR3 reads CASSTNSGGYTEAFF.

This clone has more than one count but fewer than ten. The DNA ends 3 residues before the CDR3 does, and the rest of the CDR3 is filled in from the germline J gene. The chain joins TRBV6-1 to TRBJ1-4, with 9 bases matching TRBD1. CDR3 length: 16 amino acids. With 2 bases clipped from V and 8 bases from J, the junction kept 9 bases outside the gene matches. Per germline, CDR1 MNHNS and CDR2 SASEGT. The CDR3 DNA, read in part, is TGTGCCAGCAGTGAAAGGGACAGGGCCTTTAAGGAAAAA. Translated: CASSERDRAFKEK. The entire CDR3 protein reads CASSERDRAFKEKLFF.

The part of the CDR3 DNA that was read is TGCAGTGCTAGCGCAACAGGGAAAGGGAGCTCCTACAATGAG. It is translated as CSASATGKGSSYNE. The CDR3 in its entirety is CSASATGKGSSYNEQFF. The chain uses TRBV20-1 and TRBJ2-1, with a tentative D call TRBD1 (6 bases). The read terminates 3 residues before the CDR3 end, so the remaining end is supplied by the germline J gene. The CDR3 contains 17 residues. The V gene's germline CDR1 is DFQATT and CDR2 SNEGSKA (reference sequence). V was pared by 3 bases and J by 0 bases, with 18 bases between.